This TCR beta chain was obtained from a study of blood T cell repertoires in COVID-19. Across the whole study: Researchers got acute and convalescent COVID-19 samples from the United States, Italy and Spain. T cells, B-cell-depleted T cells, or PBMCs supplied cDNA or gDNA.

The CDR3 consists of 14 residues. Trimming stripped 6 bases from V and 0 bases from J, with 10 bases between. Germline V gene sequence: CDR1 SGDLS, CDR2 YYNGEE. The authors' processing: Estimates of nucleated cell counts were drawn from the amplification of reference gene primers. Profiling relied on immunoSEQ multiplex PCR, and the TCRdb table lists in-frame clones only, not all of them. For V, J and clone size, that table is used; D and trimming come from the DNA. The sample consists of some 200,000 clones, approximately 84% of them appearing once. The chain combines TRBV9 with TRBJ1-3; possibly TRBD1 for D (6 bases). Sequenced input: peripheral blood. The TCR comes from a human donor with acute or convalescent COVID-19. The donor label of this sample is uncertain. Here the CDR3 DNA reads TGTGCCAGCAACCAGGGGCCCTCTGGAAACACCATATATTTT. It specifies CASNQGPSGNTIYF. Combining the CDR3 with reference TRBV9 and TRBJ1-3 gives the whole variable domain DSGVTQTPKHLITATGQRVTLRCSPRSGDLSVYWYQQSLDQGLQFLIQYYNGEERAKGNILERFSAQQFPDLHSELNLSSLELGDSALYFCASNQGPSGNTIYFGEGSWLTVV.